The 12 T cell receptor beta chains in this list originate from one sample, sequenced in a study of blood T cell repertoires in COVID-19. Profiled with immunoSEQ multiplex PCR; TCRdb holds only in-frame clones, not every one. This table holds nearly 35,000 clones, 93% found once. The specimen sequenced was peripheral blood. Receptors originate from a human donor in a cohort sampled during active COVID-19.

This clone was seen just once. The gene calls are TRBV4-1 and TRBJ2-3; TRBD1 might be the D (7 bases). Germline CDR1 is MGHRA and CDR2 is YSYEKL. The CDR3 totals 15 residues. V lost 2 bases and J 5 bases, leaving 14 bases between the germline ends. CDR3 residues: CASSQQSGGGDTQYF. CDR3 bases: TGCGCCAGCAGCCAACAATCAGGGGGAGGAGATACGCAGTATTTT.

The chain combines TRBV28 with TRBJ2-1; TRBD1 aligns across 8 bases. This CDR3 comprises 18 residues. The V and J ends lost 3 bases and 2 bases, in that order; junction bases with no gene match: 12. CDR1 and CDR2 (germline): MDHEN, SYDVKM. The CDR3 DNA reads TGTGCCAGCAGTTTGACAGTGGCCGAACAGGGGGCCTACAATGAGCAGTTCTTC. Protein product: CASSLTVAEQGAYNEQFF.

The chain employs TRBV28 and TRBJ2-5; the match to TRBD2 covers 9 bases. The CDR3 runs 13 residues. CDR1 MDHEN and CDR2 SYDVKM come from the germline V gene. Trimming removed 5 bases from V and 7 bases from J; junction bases left unmatched: 5. CDR3 protein: CASSVSGGGTQYF. The CDR3 nucleotides read TGTGCCAGCAGTGTTAGCGGGGGCGGGACCCAGTACTTC.

The chain uses TRBV6-5 and TRBJ2-7, with 7 bases that match TRBD2. CDR1 and CDR2 from the germline V gene are MNHEY and SVGAGI. There are 16 residues in the CDR3. The junction had 12 bases not matched to a gene; V was cut back by 4 bases and J by 3 bases. In DNA form, the CDR3 reads TGTGCCAGCAGTTCCCAGGCCAGCGGGGTTTTCTACGAGCAGTACTTC. Residues: CASSSQASGVFYEQYF.

The J gene is TRBJ1-2, the V gene TRBV19, with D tentatively TRBD1 (6 bases). This CDR3 region has 15 residues. Germline-derived CDR1 and CDR2 are LNHDA and SQIVND (reference sequence). Trimming removed 7 bases at V and 0 bases at J, with 15 bases between. CDR3 amino acids: CASNSDRTANYGYTF. The CDR3 DNA sequence: TGTGCCAGTAATTCTGACAGGACGGCTAACTATGGCTACACCTTC.

V is TRBV15 and J is TRBJ1-6; 7 nucleotides align to TRBD1. V shed 5 bases, J shed 4 bases, and the junction held 8 bases outside the gene matches. The CDR3 has 16 residues. Germline CDR1 and CDR2: LNHNV and YYDKDF (reference sequence). CDR3 in amino acids: CATSSHLRGYNSPLHF. The DNA for the CDR3 is TGTGCCACCAGCTCCCACCTCAGGGGGTATAATTCACCCCTCCACTTT.

V is TRBV15 and J is TRBJ1-4; the D gene is possibly TRBD1 (5 bases). V was clipped by 3 bases and J by 5 bases, with 16 bases between them. The CDR3 consists of 16 residues. The germline V gene has CDR1 LNHNV and CDR2 YYDKDF (reference sequence). CDR3 sequence reads: CATSREPRGGNEKLFF. CDR3 bases: TGTGCCACCAGCAGGGAGCCAAGGGGAGGGAATGAAAAACTGTTTTTT.

J is TRBJ2-3 and V is TRBV7-9; 13 nucleotides align to TRBD2. The CDR3 is 16 amino acids. Germline assignment: CDR1 SEHNR and CDR2 FQNEAQ (reference sequence). V trimming: 5 bases; J trimming: 3 bases; junction bases outside the gene matches: 5. DNA of the CDR3: TGTGCCAGCAGCCGACTAGCGGGAGGTGGAACAGATACGCAGTATTTT. It is translated as CASSRLAGGGTDTQYF.

The CDR3 bases are TGTGCCAGCAGCCCCGCAGGGGCGAGGGACACTGAAGCTTTCTTT. This encodes CASSPAGARDTEAFF. J is TRBJ1-1 and V is TRBV5-4; possibly TRBD1 for D (6 bases). CDR1 and CDR2 (germline): SGHNT, YYREEE (reference sequence). The V end lost 4 bases, the J end lost 3 bases, and 16 bases lay between the germline ends. This CDR3 region has 15 residues.

This clone occurred once. This rearrangement joins TRBV10-1 to TRBJ2-5, with 10 positions matching TRBD2. After removal of 4 bases from V and 4 bases from J, the junction contained 3 bases not matched to a gene. Germline-derived CDR1 and CDR2 are WNHNN and SYGVQD (reference sequence). This CDR3 is 14 amino acids long. The CDR3 region is CASSAWTSGETQYF. CDR3 coding DNA: TGCGCCAGCAGTGCCTGGACTAGCGGAGAGACCCAGTACTTC.

The rearrangement joins TRBV5-4 to TRBJ2-1, with TRBD2 matching 10 bases. V gave up 4 bases and J gave up 0 bases; unmatched junction bases: 4. This CDR3 contains 16 residues. Germline V gene sequence: CDR1 SGHNT, CDR2 YYREEE (reference sequence). The CDR3 DNA follows: TGTGCCAGCAGCGTACTAGCGGGGATCTCCTACAATGAGCAGTTCTTC. It is translated as CASSVLAGISYNEQFF.

CDR3 protein: CASSYSPSGGHNEQFF. The CDR3 DNA sequence: TGTGCCAGCAGTTACTCCCCTAGCGGGGGCCACAATGAGCAGTTCTTC. This sequence joins TRBV6-5 and TRBJ2-1; 10 nucleotides match TRBD2. Germline CDR1 MNHEY, CDR2 SVGAGI. Trimming took 0 bases from V and 5 from J; bases not matched to a gene: 4. This CDR3 is built from 16 residues.